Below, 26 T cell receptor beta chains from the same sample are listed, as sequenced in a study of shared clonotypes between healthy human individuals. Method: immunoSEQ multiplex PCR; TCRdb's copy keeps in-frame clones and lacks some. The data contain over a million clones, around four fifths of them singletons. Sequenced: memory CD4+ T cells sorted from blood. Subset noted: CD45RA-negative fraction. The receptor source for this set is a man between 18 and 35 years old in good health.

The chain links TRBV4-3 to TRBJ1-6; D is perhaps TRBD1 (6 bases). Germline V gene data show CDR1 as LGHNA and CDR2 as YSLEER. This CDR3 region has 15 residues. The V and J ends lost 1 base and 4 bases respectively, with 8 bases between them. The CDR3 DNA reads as TGCGCCAGCAGCCAAGGGACAGCTTATAATTCACCCCTCCACTTT. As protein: CASSQGTAYNSPLHF.

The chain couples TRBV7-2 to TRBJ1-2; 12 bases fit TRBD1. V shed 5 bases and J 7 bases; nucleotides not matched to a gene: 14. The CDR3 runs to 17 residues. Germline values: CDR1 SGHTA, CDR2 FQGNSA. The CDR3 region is CASSPAPGTGGVPGYTF. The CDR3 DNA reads TGTGCCAGCAGCCCAGCCCCAGGGACAGGGGGCGTCCCTGGCTACACCTTC. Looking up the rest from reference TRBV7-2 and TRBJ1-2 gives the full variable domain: GAGVSQSPSNKVTEKGKDVELRCDPISGHTALYWYRQSLGQGLEFLIYFQGNSAPDKSGLPSDRFSAERTGGSVSTLTIQRTQQEDSAVYLCASSPAPGTGGVPGYTFGSGTRLTVV.

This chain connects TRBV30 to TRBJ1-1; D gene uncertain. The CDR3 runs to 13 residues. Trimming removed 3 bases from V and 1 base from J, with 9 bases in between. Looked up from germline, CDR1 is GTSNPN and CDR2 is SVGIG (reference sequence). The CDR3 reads CAWRGSQNTEAFF. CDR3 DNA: TGTGCCTGGAGGGGCAGCCAGAACACTGAAGCTTTCTTT.

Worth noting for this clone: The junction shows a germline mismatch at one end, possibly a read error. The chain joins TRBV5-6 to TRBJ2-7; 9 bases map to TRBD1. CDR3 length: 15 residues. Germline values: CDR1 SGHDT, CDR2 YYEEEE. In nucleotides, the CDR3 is TGTGCCAGCAGCCTCGGGACAGGGATGGTCTACGAGCAGCACTTC. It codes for CASSLGTGMVYEQHF.

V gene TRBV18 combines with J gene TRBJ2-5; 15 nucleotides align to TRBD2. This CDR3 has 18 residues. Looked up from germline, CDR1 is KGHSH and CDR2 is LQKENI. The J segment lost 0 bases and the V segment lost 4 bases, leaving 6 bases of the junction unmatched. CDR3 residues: CASSLGLAGGPDQETQYF. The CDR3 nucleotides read TGTGCCAGCTCACTCGGACTAGCGGGAGGGCCAGACCAAGAGACCCAGTACTTC.

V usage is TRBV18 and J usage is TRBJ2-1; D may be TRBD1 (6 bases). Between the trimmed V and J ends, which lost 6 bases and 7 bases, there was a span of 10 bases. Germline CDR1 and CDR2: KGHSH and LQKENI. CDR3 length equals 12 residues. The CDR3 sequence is CASSSDRNEQFF. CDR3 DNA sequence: TGTGCCAGCTCTTCTGACAGGAATGAGCAGTTCTTC.

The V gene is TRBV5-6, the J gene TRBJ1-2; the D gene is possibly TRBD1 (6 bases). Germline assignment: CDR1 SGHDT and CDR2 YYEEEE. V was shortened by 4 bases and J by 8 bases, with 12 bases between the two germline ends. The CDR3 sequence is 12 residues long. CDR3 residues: CASSQGQGGYTF. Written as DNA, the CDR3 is TGTGCCAGCAGCCAGGGACAAGGAGGCTACACCTTC.

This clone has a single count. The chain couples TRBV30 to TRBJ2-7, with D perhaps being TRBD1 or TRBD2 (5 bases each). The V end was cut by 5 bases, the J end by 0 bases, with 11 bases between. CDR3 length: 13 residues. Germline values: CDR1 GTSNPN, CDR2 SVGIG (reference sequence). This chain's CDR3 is CAWRGAFSYEQYF. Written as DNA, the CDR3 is TGTGCCTGGCGAGGGGCGTTCTCCTACGAGCAGTACTTC.

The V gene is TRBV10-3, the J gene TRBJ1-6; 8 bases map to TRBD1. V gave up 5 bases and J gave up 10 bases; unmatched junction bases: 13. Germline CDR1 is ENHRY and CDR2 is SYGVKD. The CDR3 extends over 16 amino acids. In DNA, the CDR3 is TGTGCCATCAGTACCGGGACAGGATTTTCAGGATCACCCCTCCACTTT. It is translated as CAISTGTGFSGSPLHF.

The CDR3 sequence: CAWRGGGSRETQYF. The CDR3, as DNA: TGTGCCTGGAGGGGTGGCGGGAGTAGGGAGACCCAGTACTTC. This sequence joins TRBV30 and TRBJ2-5; 7 bases align to TRBD2. CDR1 is GTSNPN, CDR2 SVGIG, per germline (reference sequence). The V gene end was trimmed by 3 bases and the J gene end by 5 bases; junction bases not matched to a gene: 9. CDR3 length: 14 amino acids.

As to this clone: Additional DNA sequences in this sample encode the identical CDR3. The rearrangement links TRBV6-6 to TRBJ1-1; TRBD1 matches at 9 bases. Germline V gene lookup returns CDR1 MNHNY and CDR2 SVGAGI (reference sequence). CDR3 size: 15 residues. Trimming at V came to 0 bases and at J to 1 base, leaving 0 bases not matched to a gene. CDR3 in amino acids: CASSYSGQGNTEAFF. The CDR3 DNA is TGTGCCAGCAGTTACTCGGGACAGGGGAACACTGAAGCTTTCTTT.

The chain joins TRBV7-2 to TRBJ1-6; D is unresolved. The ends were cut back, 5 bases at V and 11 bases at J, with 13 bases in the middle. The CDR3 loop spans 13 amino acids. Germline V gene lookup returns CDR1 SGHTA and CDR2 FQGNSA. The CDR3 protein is CASSLWTQAPLHF. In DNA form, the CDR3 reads TGTGCCAGCAGCCTTTGGACCCAAGCACCCCTCCACTTT.

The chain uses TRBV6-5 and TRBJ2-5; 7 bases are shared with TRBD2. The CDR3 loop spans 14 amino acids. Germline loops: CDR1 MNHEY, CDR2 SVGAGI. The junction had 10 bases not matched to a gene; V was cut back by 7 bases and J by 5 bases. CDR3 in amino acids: CASTLGLVRETQYF. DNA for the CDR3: TGTGCCAGCACCCTCGGACTAGTGCGGGAGACCCAGTACTTC.

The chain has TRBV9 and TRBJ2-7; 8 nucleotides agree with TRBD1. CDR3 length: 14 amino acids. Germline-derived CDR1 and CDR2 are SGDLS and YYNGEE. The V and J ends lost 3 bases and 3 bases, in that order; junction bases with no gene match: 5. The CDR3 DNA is TGTGCCAGCAGCGCGACAGGGGATTTCTACGAGCAGTACTTC. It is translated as CASSATGDFYEQYF.

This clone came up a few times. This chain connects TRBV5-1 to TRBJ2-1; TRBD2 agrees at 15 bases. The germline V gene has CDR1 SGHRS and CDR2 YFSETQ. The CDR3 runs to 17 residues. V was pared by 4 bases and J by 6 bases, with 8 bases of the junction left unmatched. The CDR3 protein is CASSPGLAGGHSNEQFF. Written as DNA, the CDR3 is TGCGCCAGCAGCCCCGGACTAGCGGGGGGGCATTCCAATGAGCAGTTCTTC. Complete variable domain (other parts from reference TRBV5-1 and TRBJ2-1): KAGVTQTPRYLIKTRGQQVTLSCSPISGHRSVSWYQQTPGQGLQFLFEYFSETQRNKGNFPGRFSGRQFSNSRSEMNVSTLELGDSALYLCASSPGLAGGHSNEQFFGPGTRLTVL.

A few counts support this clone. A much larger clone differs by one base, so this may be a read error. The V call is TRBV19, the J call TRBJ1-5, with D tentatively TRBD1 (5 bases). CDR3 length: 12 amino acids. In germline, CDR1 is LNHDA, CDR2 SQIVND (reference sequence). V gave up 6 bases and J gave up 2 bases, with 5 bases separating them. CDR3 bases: TGTGCCAGTAGACAGGGCAATCAGCCCCAGCATTTT. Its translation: CASRQGNQPQHF.

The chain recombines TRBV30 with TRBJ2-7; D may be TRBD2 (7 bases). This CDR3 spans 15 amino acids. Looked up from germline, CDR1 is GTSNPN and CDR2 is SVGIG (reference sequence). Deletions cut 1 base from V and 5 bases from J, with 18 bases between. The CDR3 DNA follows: TGTGCCTGGAGTGGCCAAGGGGGGGCCGTTGACGAGCAGTACTTC. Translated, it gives CAWSGQGGAVDEQYF.

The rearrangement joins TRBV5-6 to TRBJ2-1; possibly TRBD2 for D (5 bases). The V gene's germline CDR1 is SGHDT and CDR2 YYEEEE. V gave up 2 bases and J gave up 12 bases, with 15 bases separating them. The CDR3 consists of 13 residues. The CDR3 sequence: CASSFVGLSSQFF. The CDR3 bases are TGTGCCAGCAGCTTTGTCGGACTTTCTTCGCAGTTCTTC.

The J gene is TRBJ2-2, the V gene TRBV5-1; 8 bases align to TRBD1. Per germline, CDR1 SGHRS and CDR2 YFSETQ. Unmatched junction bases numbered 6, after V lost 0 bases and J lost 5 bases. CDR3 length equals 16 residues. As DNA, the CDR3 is TGCGCCAGCAGCTTGGCCAGGGACAGGTTGACCGGGGAGCTGTTTTTT. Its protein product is CASSLARDRLTGELFF.

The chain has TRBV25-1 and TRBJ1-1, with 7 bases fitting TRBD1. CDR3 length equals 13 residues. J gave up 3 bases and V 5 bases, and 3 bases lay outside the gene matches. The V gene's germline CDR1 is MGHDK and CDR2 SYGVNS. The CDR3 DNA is TGTGCCAGCAGTCTTACAGGGGACACTGAAGCTTTCTTT. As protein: CASSLTGDTEAFF.

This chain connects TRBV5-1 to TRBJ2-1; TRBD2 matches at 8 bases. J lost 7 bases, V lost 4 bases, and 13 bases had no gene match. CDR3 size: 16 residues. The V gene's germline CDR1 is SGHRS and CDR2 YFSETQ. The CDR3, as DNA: TGCGCCAGCAGCCTAAATCCTAGCGGGCCACGGAATGAGCAGTTCTTC. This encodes CASSLNPSGPRNEQFF.

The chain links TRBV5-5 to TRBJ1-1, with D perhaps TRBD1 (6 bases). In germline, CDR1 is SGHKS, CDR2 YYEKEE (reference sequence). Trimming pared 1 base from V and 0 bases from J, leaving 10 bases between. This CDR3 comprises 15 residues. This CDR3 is CASSLTGTMNTEAFF. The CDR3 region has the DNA TGTGCCAGCAGCTTGACAGGGACGATGAACACTGAAGCTTTCTTT.

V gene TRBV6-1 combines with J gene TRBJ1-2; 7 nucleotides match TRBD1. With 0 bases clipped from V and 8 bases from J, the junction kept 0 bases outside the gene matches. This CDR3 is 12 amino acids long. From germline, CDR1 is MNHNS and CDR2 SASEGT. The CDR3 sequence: CASSEAGGGYTF. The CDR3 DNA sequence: TGTGCCAGCAGTGAAGCAGGGGGCGGCTACACCTTC.

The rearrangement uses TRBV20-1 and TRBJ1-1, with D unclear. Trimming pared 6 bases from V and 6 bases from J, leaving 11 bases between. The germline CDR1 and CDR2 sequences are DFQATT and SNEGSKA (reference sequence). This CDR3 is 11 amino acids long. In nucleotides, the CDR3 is TGCAGTGCGGTTGGGGATCCTGAAGCTTTCTTT. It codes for CSAVGDPEAFF.

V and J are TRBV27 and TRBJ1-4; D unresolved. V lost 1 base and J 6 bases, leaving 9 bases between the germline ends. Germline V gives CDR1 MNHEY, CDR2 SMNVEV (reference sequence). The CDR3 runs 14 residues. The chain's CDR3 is CASSLLGYDEKLFF. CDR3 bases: TGTGCCAGCAGTTTATTGGGTTACGATGAAAAACTGTTTTTT.

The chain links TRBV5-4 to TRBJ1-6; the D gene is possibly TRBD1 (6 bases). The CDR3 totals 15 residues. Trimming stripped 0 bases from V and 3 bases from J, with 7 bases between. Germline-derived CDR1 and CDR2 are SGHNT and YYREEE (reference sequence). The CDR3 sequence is CASSLGTDYNSPLHF. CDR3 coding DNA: TGTGCCAGCAGCTTGGGGACAGACTATAATTCACCCCTCCACTTT.